What follows are 10 T cell receptor beta chains derived from one specimen sequenced in a study of regulatory T cells in long-lasting Graves disease. As to time point: newly diagnosed GD, antithyroid drugs for less than 3 months. After RNA was extracted from PBMCs, the TCR library was made from it. For TCR beta, libraries came from iRepertoire HTBI primers and Arm-PCR of CDR3 regions. A single record per CDR3 protein comes from TCRdb applying MiXCR to the multiplex PCR reads. The sample shows over 500,000 distinct CDR3 sequences, about 16% of them seen only once. These same data were also listed under a study on T cells in Graves' hyperthyroidism and ophthalmopathy.

The material sequenced was peripheral blood mononuclear cells (PBMCs), taken at new diagnosis, from a patient treated with antithyroid drugs. The source of these receptors is a man between 18 and 29 years old with Graves disease.

This clonotype showed up many times. This chain uses TRBV28 with TRBJ2-7, with 7 nucleotides matching TRBD1. The CDR3 length is 15 residues. Looked up from germline, CDR1 is MDHEN and CDR2 is SYDVKM. J lost 3 bases, V lost 7 bases, and 12 bases had no gene match. The CDR3 DNA sequence: TGTGCCAGCATCCCTGGAAGGGGGCGCGTCTACGAGCAGTACTTC. Translated, it gives CASIPGRGRVYEQYF.

This clonotype was seen only a few times. The chain uses TRBV27 and TRBJ1-2; tentative D call: TRBD1 (5 bases). Germline V gives CDR1 MNHEY, CDR2 SMNVEV (reference sequence). Trimming cost V 4 bases and J 2 bases, with 14 bases left between them. The CDR3 has 15 amino acids. CDR3 region: CASSWDQTANYGYTF. CDR3 DNA sequence: TGTGCCAGCAGTTGGGACCAGACAGCAAACTATGGCTACACCTTC.

This clonotype was picked up a small number of times. The chain carries TRBV2 and TRBJ1-1; D uncertain. The CDR3 has 13 amino acids. V lost 6 bases and J lost 3, with 11 bases in between. The germline V gene encodes CDR1 SNHLY and CDR2 FYNNEI. The CDR3 coding sequence is TGTGCCAGCAGCGGGTCTCCGGACACTGAAGCTTTCTTT. This translates into CASSGSPDTEAFF.

This clonotype was recorded many times. The chain links TRBV7-9 to TRBJ2-1; 14 positions agree with TRBD2. This CDR3 region has 16 residues. Germline values: CDR1 SEHNR, CDR2 FQNEAQ (reference sequence). The trim removed 5 bases at V and 8 bases at J, leaving 8 bases unmatched. CDR3 amino acids: CASSPGTSGRGYEQFF. CDR3 DNA: TGTGCCAGCAGCCCGGGGACTAGCGGGAGAGGGTATGAGCAGTTCTTC.

This clonotype was detected many times. V and J are TRBV5-1 and TRBJ2-1; no firm D call. The CDR3 runs to 15 residues. V was cut by 7 bases and J by 5 bases, with 19 bases left in between. Germline CDR1 is SGHRS and CDR2 is YFSETQ. Here the CDR3 reads CASWLGQSPHNEQFF. In DNA, the CDR3 is TGCGCCAGCTGGCTAGGGCAGTCGCCACACAATGAGCAGTTCTTC.

This clonotype was detected ten times or more. This sequence joins TRBV7-2 and TRBJ2-7; D unresolved. The germline V gene has CDR1 SGHTA and CDR2 FQGNSA. The CDR3 runs to 12 residues. V dropped 5 bases and J dropped 4 bases, with 9 bases sitting between them. CDR3 in DNA: TGTGCCAGCAGCCCAGTCCATTACGAGCAGTACTTC. It specifies CASSPVHYEQYF.

This clonotype has at least ten counts. The chain links TRBV2 to TRBJ2-1, with D perhaps given as TRBD1 or TRBD2 (5 bases each). Looked up from germline, CDR1 is SNHLY and CDR2 is FYNNEI. The germline V and J ends were trimmed by 3 bases and 2 bases, with 17 bases remaining between them. This CDR3 spans 17 amino acids. CDR3: CASSEGPGTETYNEQFF. CDR3 sequence (DNA): TGTGCCAGCAGTGAGGGTCCCGGGACGGAGACCTACAATGAGCAGTTCTTC.

The table lists this clonotype with many counts. The chain is built from TRBV10-2 and TRBJ2-1, with D maybe TRBD1 (5 bases). The CDR3 is 15 residues long. Germline CDR1 is WSHSY and CDR2 is SAAADI. The V end was cut by 3 bases, the J end by 4 bases, with 13 bases between. The chain's CDR3 is CASSEPGMAYNEQFF. The CDR3 coding sequence is TGCGCCAGCAGTGAACCAGGGATGGCGTACAATGAGCAGTTCTTC.

As regards this clonotype: The junction shows a germline mismatch at one end, possibly a read error. The CDR3 protein is CAWSVLSTGGLFF. The CDR3 DNA is TGTGCCTGGAGTGTACTATCAACAGGGGGGCTGTTTTTT. V gene TRBV30 combines with J gene TRBJ2-2; 8 bases are a match to TRBD1. The CDR3 is 13 amino acids. Per germline, CDR1 GTSNPN and CDR2 SVGIG (reference sequence).

This clonotype was observed a handful of times. V is TRBV15 and J is TRBJ1-3, with D possibly TRBD1 on 5 matching bases. Germline V CDR1 and CDR2: LNHNV, YYDKDF (reference sequence). The CDR3 has 16 residues. Trimming cost V 0 bases and J 0 bases, with 9 bases left between them. The CDR3 DNA reads as TGTGCCACCAGCAGAGATAGGGGCGGCTCTGGAAACACCATATATTTT. Translation gives CATSRDRGGSGNTIYF. Filled out from reference TRBV15 and TRBJ1-3, the complete variable domain reads DAMVIQNPRYQVTQFGKPVTLSCSQTLNHNVMYWYQQKSSQAPKLLFHYYDKDFNNEADTPDNFQSRRPNTSFCFLDIRSPGLGDTAMYLCATSRDRGGSGNTIYFGEGSWLTVV.